This TCR beta chain was sequenced during a study of T cell responses to AZD1222 COVID-19 vaccine. Regarding the study as a whole: Unmutated variant regions reportedly attract nearly half of all spike-specific TCRs.

Assay used: immunoSEQ multiplex PCR; TCRdb lists only in-frame clones, some missing. This table holds over 110,000 clones, about 93% found once. Regarding this clone: What it binds is unknown.

The CDR3 has 17 amino acids. Looked up from germline, CDR1 is ENHRY and CDR2 is SYGVKD. V shed 0 bases, J shed 5 bases, and the junction held 8 bases outside the gene matches. The chain carries TRBV10-3 and TRBJ2-1; 9 bases agree with TRBD2. Sequences were derived from peripheral blood, sampled on day 0 of AZD1222 vaccination. This receptor was taken from an adult in good health. In nucleotides, the CDR3 is TGTGCCATCAGTGAGTCCCGGAGTGGACTAGCGCACAATGAGCAGTTCTTC. This gives the protein CAISESRSGLAHNEQFF.